Sequencing of this T cell receptor beta chain was carried out in a study of T cells in Graves' hyperthyroidism and ophthalmopathy. TCR beta CDR3 region amplification was performed from RNA transcripts. A set of HTBI primers served as the primers for a first-round RT-PCR of the TCR CDR3. TCRdb called the multiplex PCR reads again in MiXCR, with one record for every CDR3 protein. The sample carries about 700,000 distinct CDR3 sequences, around 15% recorded once. Study-level findings and limits: In validation, the model predicted ophthalmopathy. These predictions came a median about 6.8 months before onset.

With respect to this clonotype: Antigen: not known.

V dropped 3 bases and J dropped 6; count of bases not matched to a gene: 1. CDR1 SGDLS and CDR2 YYNGEE come from the germline V gene. The CDR3 runs 14 residues. The receptor's source is a woman under 30 with Graves' hyperthyroidism. This rearrangement joins TRBV9 to TRBJ2-2, with 11 nucleotides matching TRBD1. The sequenced sample was blood. The CDR3 bases are TGTGCCAGCAGCGGGACAGGGGGCTCCGGGGAGCTGTTTTTT. It encodes CASSGTGGSGELFF. The full variable domain, in which reference TRBV9 and TRBJ2-2 provide the parts outside the CDR3, is DSGVTQTPKHLITATGQRVTLRCSPRSGDLSVYWYQQSLDQGLQFLIQYYNGEERAKGNILERFSAQQFPDLHSELNLSSLELGDSALYFCASSGTGGSGELFFGEGSRLTVL.